The 14 T cell receptor beta chains reported below all come from one sample, sequenced in a study of control samples from healthy donors and cancer patients. Data came from immunoSEQ multiplex PCR; TCRdb stores just in-frame clones and leaves some out. The data contain just over 50,000 clones, 88% of them singletons. Sequenced material: PBMCs. These receptors were obtained from a man aged 45 to 65 with head and neck cancer.

The chain links TRBV12-3 or TRBV12-4 to TRBJ1-1; the D is unclear. Between the trimmed V and J ends, which lost 4 bases and 13 bases, there was a span of 13 bases. This CDR3 comprises 11 residues. For the CDR3, the DNA is TGTGCCAGCAGTTGGGATACAATATTTTTCTTT. Amino acids: CASSWDTIFFF.

This chain connects TRBV11-2 to TRBJ2-5, with D unresolved. CDR1 and CDR2 from the germline V gene are SGHAT and FQNNGV. This CDR3 is built from 13 residues. V dropped 1 base and J dropped 5 bases, with 8 bases sitting between them. The CDR3 is CASSLASKETQYF. The CDR3, as DNA: TGTGCCAGCAGCTTAGCTAGTAAGGAGACCCAGTACTTC.

The genes are TRBV4-1 and TRBJ2-7, with 10 bases that match TRBD1. Trimming took 4 bases from V and 2 from J; bases not matched to a gene: 5. Looked up from germline, CDR1 is MGHRA and CDR2 is YSYEKL. The CDR3 spans 15 residues. Here the CDR3 reads CASSPEGTGAYEQYF. Here the CDR3 DNA reads TGCGCCAGCAGCCCGGAAGGGACAGGGGCCTACGAGCAGTACTTC.

The genes are TRBV7-2 and TRBJ2-2, with D perhaps given as TRBD1 or TRBD2 (6 bases each). Germline V CDR1 and CDR2: SGHTA, FQGNSA. V dropped 1 base and J dropped 3 bases, with 12 bases sitting between them. This CDR3 spans 16 amino acids. The DNA of the CDR3 is TGTGCCAGCAGCTTAGGAGGGGGACTTTACACCGGGGAGCTGTTTTTT. It is translated as CASSLGGGLYTGELFF.

This sequence joins TRBV7-2 and TRBJ2-3; TRBD1 aligns across 8 bases. Germline CDR1 is SGHTA and CDR2 is FQGNSA. The ends lost 10 bases at V and 8 bases at J; junction bases unmatched: 11. The length of the CDR3 is 13 residues. In nucleotides, the CDR3 is TGTGCCACCTCGACGGACAGGGCCGCTACGCAGTATTTT. Residues: CATSTDRAATQYF.

V usage is TRBV7-3 and J usage is TRBJ1-6; D gene unclear. V was trimmed by 5 bases and J by 9 bases, leaving 11 bases between them. CDR3 length: 13 amino acids. CDR1 is SGHTA and CDR2 is FQGTGA in the germline V gene. DNA for the CDR3: TGTGCCAGCAGCCAATCTAGCGGTTCACCCCTCCACTTT. It codes for CASSQSSGSPLHF.

This chain joins TRBV29-1 and TRBJ2-1, with D possibly matching TRBD2 (6 bases). The germline gives CDR1 SQVTM, CDR2 ANQGSEA. V lost 4 bases and J lost 6, with 10 bases in between. CDR3 length: 12 amino acids. The CDR3 protein is CSVAGVVNEQFF. Here the CDR3 DNA reads TGCAGCGTTGCGGGGGTAGTCAATGAGCAGTTCTTC.

This chain links TRBV19 with TRBJ1-5; D is perhaps TRBD1 (6 bases). The V and J ends lost 2 bases and 4 bases respectively, with 9 bases between them. The V gene's germline CDR1 is LNHDA and CDR2 SQIVND (reference sequence). The CDR3 runs 14 residues. DNA of the CDR3: TGTGCCAGTAGTATAAAAGGACAGAATCAGCCCCAGCATTTT. Translated, it gives CASSIKGQNQPQHF.

This rearrangement joins TRBV7-9 to TRBJ2-1; 8 bases align to TRBD2. Germline CDR1 SEHNR, CDR2 FQNEAQ (reference sequence). The V and J ends lost 2 bases and 3 bases, in that order; junction bases with no gene match: 15. The CDR3 loop spans 19 amino acids. For the CDR3, the DNA is TGTGCCAGCAGCTTACTGCGGCGGGGGGCAACAAAATTCTACAATGAGCAGTTCTTC. This encodes CASSLLRRGATKFYNEQFF.

This clone was counted between two and nine times. V and J are TRBV19 and TRBJ2-7, with no clear D. The germline CDR1 and CDR2 sequences are LNHDA and SQIVND (reference sequence). The CDR3 loop spans 12 amino acids. The V and J ends lost 0 bases and 6 bases respectively, with 6 bases between them. CDR3 bases: TGTGCCAGTAGTATAGAAGGGTCCGAGCAGTACTTC. Protein: CASSIEGSEQYF.

The CDR3 nucleotides are TGTGCCAGCAGTTACGAGCCAGGGGACACTGAAGCTTTCTTT. Translation: CASSYEPGDTEAFF. The V gene is TRBV6-2 or TRBV6-3, the J gene TRBJ1-1; D may be TRBD1 (6 bases). Trimming took off 2 bases at V and 3 bases at J, with 10 bases between the two ends. The CDR3 length is 14 residues. CDR1 MNHEY and CDR2 SVGEGT come from the germline V gene.

This chain joins TRBV4-1 and TRBJ2-3; 12 positions match TRBD2. The CDR3 runs to 18 residues. The J segment lost 2 bases and the V segment lost 1 base, leaving 7 bases of the junction unmatched. CDR1 and CDR2 (germline): MGHRA, YSYEKL. The CDR3 protein is CASSQGGLAGKNTDTQYF. CDR3 nucleotide sequence: TGCGCCAGCAGCCAAGGTGGACTAGCGGGGAAGAACACAGATACGCAGTATTTT.

This clone appeared once. The chain is built from TRBV19 and TRBJ1-2; 7 bases are shared with TRBD1. Germline V gene data show CDR1 as LNHDA and CDR2 as SQIVND (reference sequence). The junction had 5 bases not matched to a gene; V was cut back by 1 base and J by 6 bases. This CDR3 contains 14 residues. The DNA for the CDR3 is TGTGCCAGTAGTATAGGAGACAGGGTAGATGGCTACACCTTC. Encoded protein: CASSIGDRVDGYTF.

This chain uses TRBV3-1 (or the pseudogene TRBV3-2) with TRBJ2-5, with D perhaps TRBD1 (6 bases). Trimming took off 1 base at V and 3 bases at J, with 15 bases between the two ends. CDR1 is LGHDT and CDR2 is YNNKEL in the germline V gene (reference sequence). This CDR3 spans 16 amino acids. The CDR3 DNA is TGTGCCAGCAGCCAAGTTGTAGCAGGGGTAAAAGAGACCCAGTACTTC. It yields the protein CASSQVVAGVKETQYF.